Sequencing of this T cell receptor beta chain was carried out in a study of blood T cell repertoires in COVID-19. This CDR3 is 15 amino acids long. The V gene lost 0 bases and the J gene lost 5 bases, with 8 bases spanning the gap. Germline assignment: CDR1 LNHDA and CDR2 SQIVND (reference sequence). Clones were read by immunoSEQ multiplex PCR, and TCRdb kept only the in-frame ones, dropping some. The sample shows 130,000 to 150,000 clones, roughly 89% of them seen only once. This TCR was recovered from a woman aged 45-65 years who had been exposed to COVID-19. This chain links TRBV19 with TRBJ1-6; D is undetermined. The sequenced sample was PBMCs or T cells enriched from blood (not recorded which). CDR3 DNA sequence: TGTGCCAGTAGTATAGACAGGATGGATAATTCACCCCTCCACTTT. It translates to CASSIDRMDNSPLHF.